Below are 32 T cell receptor beta chains sequenced from a single sample in a study of T cell repertoires in cytomegalovirus infection. These TCRs are of unknown antigen specificity. From the reads, TCRdb called clonotypes with MiXCR, one entry per CDR3 protein. The sample records roughly 800,000 distinct CDR3 sequences, under 35% being singletons. The sequences come from cultured CD8+ T cells from PBMCs, collected from culture after CMV antigen stimulation. The source of these receptors is a human donor in good health (CMV status not recorded). Some clones in this sample may be carry-over from other donors' samples.

This clonotype has at least ten counts. The chain links TRBV7-6 to TRBJ2-3, with D possibly matching TRBD2 (5 bases). The V end lost 1 base, the J end lost 0 bases, and 11 bases lay between the germline ends. CDR1 is SGHVS and CDR2 is FNYEAQ in the germline V gene. There are 16 residues in the CDR3. The CDR3: CASSLVWSGSTDTQYF. The CDR3 DNA is TGTGCCAGCAGCTTAGTATGGTCGGGGAGCACAGATACGCAGTATTTT.

This sequence joins TRBV2 and TRBJ2-5; D is unresolved. This CDR3 has 14 residues. V dropped 5 bases and J dropped 0 bases, with 10 bases sitting between them. Germline V gene data show CDR1 as SNHLY and CDR2 as FYNNEI. The CDR3 bases are TGTGCCAGCAGTAGTAAGGAGTACCAAGAGACCCAGTACTTC. Translating gives CASSSKEYQETQYF.

The chain joins TRBV27 to TRBJ2-2; D not certain. The CDR3 is 12 amino acids. CDR1 MNHEY and CDR2 SMNVEV come from the germline V gene (reference sequence). Trimming pared 0 bases from V and 7 bases from J, leaving 3 bases between. CDR3 sequence (DNA): TGTGCCAGCAGTTTATCGGTCGGGGAGCTGTTTTTT. Protein product: CASSLSVGELFF.

The V call is TRBV28, the J call TRBJ2-1; D uncertain. The V end was cut by 6 bases, the J end by 9 bases, with 12 bases between. Germline assignment: CDR1 MDHEN and CDR2 SYDVKM. The CDR3 length is 12 residues. The chain's CDR3 is CASSPGWFEQFF. CDR3 in DNA: TGTGCCAGCAGCCCCGGGTGGTTTGAGCAGTTCTTC.

The chain uses TRBV2 and TRBJ2-5, with 8 bases matching TRBD1. V shed 9 bases and J 1 base; nucleotides not matched to a gene: 4. This CDR3 has 13 residues. Germline V CDR1 and CDR2: SNHLY, FYNNEI. CDR3: CARTGAPQETQYF. In DNA form, the CDR3 reads TGTGCCAGGACAGGGGCCCCCCAAGAGACCCAGTACTTC.

This chain links TRBV19 with TRBJ1-2, with 11 bases that match TRBD1. CDR1 LNHDA and CDR2 SQIVND come from the germline V gene (reference sequence). V gave up 1 base and J gave up 7 bases; unmatched junction bases: 5. This CDR3 comprises 15 residues. Written as DNA, the CDR3 is TGTGCCAGTAGTATAGCCGGACAGGGGGCTATTGGCTACACCTTC. It encodes CASSIAGQGAIGYTF.

For this clonotype: A junction boundary mismatches the germline segment, possibly from a read error. The chain recombines TRBV6-5 with TRBJ1-6; unclear D gene. CDR3 length equals 13 residues. Germline CDR1 is MNHEY and CDR2 is SVGAGI. CDR3 amino acids: CASSYSRVSPLHF. CDR3 nucleotide sequence: TGTGCCAGCAGCTACTCGAGGGTTTCACCCCTCCACTTT.

V gene TRBV7-9 combines with J gene TRBJ2-1; maybe TRBD1 (5 bases). CDR1 and CDR2 (germline): SEHNR, FQNEAQ (reference sequence). V was pared by 5 bases and J by 6 bases, with 11 bases between. This CDR3 is built from 13 residues. CDR3 nucleotide sequence: TGTGCCAGCAGCGAGGACAACGTCAATGAGCAGTTCTTC. This translates into CASSEDNVNEQFF.

At least ten counts were recorded for this clonotype. The rearrangement joins TRBV7-8 to TRBJ2-6; possibly TRBD2 for D (6 bases). The length of the CDR3 is 20 residues. V was clipped by 5 bases and J by 0 bases, with 23 bases between them. Germline CDR1 is SGHVS and CDR2 is FQNEAQ. CDR3 in DNA: TGTGCCAGCAGCCCGAGGGGAGACGGGGGTTCCCTCTCTGGGGCCAACGTCCTGACTTTC. Amino acid sequence: CASSPRGDGGSLSGANVLTF.

This clonotype occurred a few times. The junction shows a germline mismatch at one end, possibly a read error. The chain employs TRBV5-3 and TRBJ1-1; D gene unclear. TRBV5-3 is sorted into the ORF group, with uncertain function. The length of the CDR3 is 15 residues. The CDR3 is CASSLDLAGLLEAFF. CDR3 bases: TGTGCCAGCAGCTTGGATCTCGCTGGGCTTCTTGAAGCTTTCTTT.

This clonotype was found a few times. This chain uses TRBV7-2 with TRBJ1-2, with a possible D match to TRBD1 (6 bases). This CDR3 is 13 amino acids long. Trimming took off 5 bases at V and 8 bases at J, with 15 bases between the two ends. Looked up from germline, CDR1 is SGHTA and CDR2 is FQGNSA. CDR3 residues: CASSPRGARGYTF. The CDR3 DNA sequence: TGTGCCAGCAGCCCTAGGGGGGCGCGCGGCTACACCTTC.

Remarks on this clonotype: One end of the junction fails to match germline, which may point to a read error. This chain uses TRBV7-7 with TRBJ2-6; D assignment may be TRBD1 or TRBD2 (6 bases each). The germline V gene encodes CDR1 SSHAT and CDR2 FNYEAQ (reference sequence). The CDR3 is made up of 16 amino acids. The CDR3 DNA is TGTGCTAGCAGCTTAGCGAGGGGGGCGGGGGCCAACGTCCTGACTTTC. It translates to CASSLARGAGANVLTF.

This clonotype occurred many times. J is TRBJ2-3 and V is TRBV7-2, with TRBD2 matching over 10 bases. Looked up from germline, CDR1 is SGHTA and CDR2 is FQGNSA. There are 15 residues in the CDR3. With 3 bases clipped from V and 6 bases from J, the junction kept 6 bases outside the gene matches. The CDR3 nucleotides read TGTGCCAGCAGCTTTAGCGGGGGGACTCTCGATACGCAGTATTTT. It yields the protein CASSFSGGTLDTQYF.

This chain links TRBV28 with TRBJ2-7, with 10 bases identical to TRBD1. V lost 9 bases and J lost 0; bases outside the gene matches: 8. The CDR3 totals 15 residues. Germline CDR1 reads MDHEN; CDR2 reads SYDVKM. The chain's CDR3 is CASSGTGEGSYEQYV. For the CDR3, the DNA is TGTGCCAGTAGCGGGACAGGGGAAGGCTCCTACGAGCAGTACGTC.

This sequence joins TRBV7-3 and TRBJ2-2; maybe TRBD2 (5 bases). Looked up from germline, CDR1 is SGHTA and CDR2 is FQGTGA. V lost 1 base and J lost 5, with 14 bases in between. The CDR3 runs 16 residues. The CDR3 nucleotides are TGTGCCAGCAGCTTAAAGAGGGCGTCGGGTACCGGGGAGCTGTTTTTT. It codes for CASSLKRASGTGELFF.

This clonotype has more than one count but fewer than ten. This chain connects TRBV6-2 or TRBV6-3 to TRBJ1-1, with 9 bases that match TRBD1. Germline V gene data show CDR1 as MNHEY and CDR2 as SVGEGT. The CDR3 totals 14 residues. V lost 5 bases to trimming and J lost 5 bases; unmatched junction nucleotides: 6. Here the CDR3 reads CASSITGGRTEAFF. The CDR3 coding sequence is TGTGCCAGCAGTATCACAGGGGGCCGAACTGAAGCTTTCTTT.

Of note for this clonotype: At one boundary the junction diverges from the germline segment, which might be a read error. V gene TRBV7-6 combines with J gene TRBJ2-7, with D perhaps given as TRBD1 or TRBD2 (6 bases each). The germline CDR1 and CDR2 sequences are SGHVS and FNYEAQ. This CDR3 spans 14 amino acids. The CDR3 spells CANSKGGNPYEQYF. CDR3 sequence (DNA): TGTGCCAACAGCAAAGGGGGGAACCCCTACGAGCAGTACTTC.

For the CDR3, the DNA is TGCAGTGCCAGACCTGACGGAAACTATGGCTACACCTTC. This sequence encodes CSARPDGNYGYTF. This chain uses TRBV20-1 with TRBJ1-2; D is uncertain. V was pared by 6 bases and J by 2 bases, with 13 bases between. The CDR3 totals 13 residues. CDR1 is DFQATT, CDR2 SNEGSKA, per germline (reference sequence).

This clonotype was recorded a few times. The chain couples TRBV20-1 to TRBJ1-6, with no clear D. Trimming took off 6 bases at V and 3 bases at J, with 15 bases between the two ends. The CDR3 sequence is 15 residues long. The germline V gene has CDR1 DFQATT and CDR2 SNEGSKA (reference sequence). The CDR3 reads CSATGPRDYNSPLHF. The CDR3 DNA follows: TGCAGTGCCACCGGCCCACGGGACTATAATTCACCCCTCCACTTT.

This clonotype has ten or more counts. The V call is TRBV5-5, the J call TRBJ2-2; D tentatively fits TRBD1 or TRBD2 (5 bases each). The CDR3 has 15 residues. CDR1 and CDR2 (germline): SGHKS, YYEKEE (reference sequence). The germline V and J ends were trimmed by 0 bases and 1 base, with 7 bases remaining between them. CDR3 loop: CASSLVGVNTGELFF. In DNA form, the CDR3 reads TGTGCCAGCAGCTTGGTGGGGGTGAACACCGGGGAGCTGTTTTTT. The full variable domain, with the rest looked up from reference TRBV5-5 and TRBJ2-2, is DAGVTQSPTHLIKTRGQQVTLRCSPISGHKSVSWYQQVLGQGPQFIFQYYEKEERGRGNFPDRFSARQFPNYSSELNVNALLLGDSALYLCASSLVGVNTGELFFGEGSRLTVL.

The rearrangement links TRBV13 to TRBJ2-5, with a tentative D call TRBD2 (5 bases). Trimming removed 3 bases from V and 5 bases from J, with 16 bases in between. CDR1 is PRHDT, CDR2 FYEKMQ, per germline (reference sequence). The CDR3 runs 15 residues. CDR3: CASSLSRRFGETQYF. The CDR3 DNA follows: TGTGCCAGCAGCTTGTCTAGGAGGTTCGGGGAGACCCAGTACTTC.

The gene calls are TRBV6-6 and TRBJ2-3; 10 bases align to TRBD2. J was trimmed by 2 bases and V by 6 bases; bases with no gene match: 8. CDR3 length equals 16 residues. Germline V gives CDR1 MNHNY, CDR2 SVGAGI (reference sequence). As DNA, the CDR3 is TGTGCCAGCAGCGAGCGGGGGGGAACCTACACAGATACGCAGTATTTT. Translation gives CASSERGGTYTDTQYF.

The rearrangement joins TRBV5-4 to TRBJ2-1, with TRBD2 identical over 9 bases. Per the germline V gene, CDR1 is SGHNT and CDR2 is YYREEE (reference sequence). Unmatched junction bases numbered 5, after V lost 3 bases and J lost 7 bases. The CDR3 is 14 residues long. This CDR3 reads CASSSLAGTNEQFF. The CDR3, as DNA: TGTGCCAGCAGCTCCCTAGCGGGGACGAATGAGCAGTTCTTC.

V and J are TRBV6-2 or TRBV6-3 and TRBJ2-5; D may correspond to TRBD1 or TRBD2 (5 bases each). CDR1 and CDR2 from the germline V gene are MNHEY and SVGEGT. Trimming pared 2 bases from V and 7 bases from J, leaving 17 bases between. CDR3 length equals 15 residues. The DNA of the CDR3 is TGTGCCAGCAGTTACCCTGAGGGGTTCGGTGGGACCCAGTACTTC. Translated: CASSYPEGFGGTQYF.

This clonotype was seen at least ten times. The genes are TRBV12-3 or TRBV12-4 and TRBJ1-1; 10 bases match TRBD1. The CDR3 has 13 residues. The J segment lost 3 bases and the V segment lost 6 bases, leaving 1 base of the junction unmatched. CDR3 region: CASRDRGDTEAFF. For the CDR3, the DNA is TGTGCCAGCAGGGACAGGGGGGACACTGAAGCTTTCTTT.

This clonotype was observed at least ten times. The genes are TRBV19 and TRBJ2-5; TRBD2 might be the D (6 bases). CDR1 and CDR2 (germline): LNHDA, SQIVND (reference sequence). V lost 0 bases and J lost 2, with 13 bases in between. The CDR3 consists of 16 residues. The CDR3: CASSIDRSGRQETQYF. In DNA, the CDR3 is TGTGCCAGTAGTATAGACCGTAGTGGGAGGCAAGAGACCCAGTACTTC.

The CDR3 sequence is CSVEDYQGTDTQYF. DNA for the CDR3: TGCAGCGTTGAAGATTACCAGGGCACAGATACGCAGTATTTT. The chain carries TRBV29-1 and TRBJ2-3; no clear D gene. Trimming removed 0 bases from V and 1 base from J, with 8 bases in between. CDR1 is SQVTM and CDR2 is ANQGSEA in the germline V gene. There are 14 residues in the CDR3.

This clonotype occurred many times. The junction shows a germline mismatch at one end, possibly a read error. The rearrangement joins TRBV5-1 to TRBJ2-7; 8 nucleotides line up with TRBD1. In germline, CDR1 is SGHRS, CDR2 YFSETQ. The CDR3 is 14 amino acids. The CDR3 is CASSLGQGPYEQYF. The CDR3, as DNA: TGTGCCAGCAGCTTAGGACAGGGTCCCTACGAGCAGTACTTC.

The chain recombines TRBV10-3 with TRBJ1-2; D remains unclear. In germline, CDR1 is ENHRY, CDR2 SYGVKD. The CDR3 extends over 14 amino acids. Trimming pared 1 base from V and 2 bases from J, leaving 8 bases between. In DNA, the CDR3 is TGTGCCATCAGTGAGTGGCCAGAGAACTATGGCTACACCTTC. It codes for CAISEWPENYGYTF.

The chain employs TRBV7-9 and TRBJ2-5; 10 bases are a match to TRBD2. The germline gives CDR1 SEHNR, CDR2 FQNEAQ (reference sequence). The V gene end was trimmed by 11 bases and the J gene end by 5 bases; junction bases not matched to a gene: 5. This CDR3 has 12 residues. The CDR3 loop reads CAATSGVETQYF. The DNA of the CDR3 is TGTGCCGCCACTAGCGGGGTTGAGACCCAGTACTTC.

This clonotype has a handful of counts. The chain uses TRBV7-9 and TRBJ2-1; 8 bases match TRBD2. V lost 4 bases and J lost 5; bases outside the gene matches: 10. CDR1 SEHNR and CDR2 FQNEAQ come from the germline V gene (reference sequence). The CDR3 length is 16 residues. CDR3 loop: CASSSPKRGPDNEQFF. As DNA, the CDR3 is TGTGCCAGCAGCTCGCCTAAGCGGGGGCCTGACAATGAGCAGTTCTTC.

The sample holds many counts of this clonotype. The chain couples TRBV7-8 to TRBJ1-1; tentatively, D is TRBD1 (5 bases). Germline loops: CDR1 SGHVS, CDR2 FQNEAQ. V gave up 5 bases and J gave up 3 bases, with 13 bases separating them. This CDR3 has 14 amino acids. DNA of the CDR3: TGTGCCAGCAGCCCAGGGAGGAGGGACACTGAAGCTTTCTTT. It is translated as CASSPGRRDTEAFF.